A single T cell receptor beta chain is shown here with its context. Its cognate antigen is unknown. This sample was included in a study of T cells in Graves' hyperthyroidism and ophthalmopathy. Study results and caveats: In simple terms, a model built on 13 V-J features told ophthalmopathy apart from stable hyperthyroidism.

TCR beta CDR3 sequences were amplified from RNA transcripts. HTBI primers were used for first-round RT-PCR of the TCR CDR3. One entry per CDR3 protein, called by TCRdb with MiXCR from the multiplex PCR reads. The table lists 600,000 to 650,000 distinct CDR3 sequences, 20% of them singletons. The germline gives CDR1 MDHEN, CDR2 SYDVKM. The CDR3 length is 18 residues. Trimming removed 5 bases from V and 5 bases from J; junction bases left unmatched: 16. Sequencing was done on a sample of blood. This sequence was found in a man aged 30 to 45 with Graves' ophthalmopathy. The chain uses TRBV28 and TRBJ1-5; 9 bases are a match to TRBD1. The CDR3 is CASSHTPLGQGIDQPQHF. In DNA form, the CDR3 reads TGTGCCAGCAGTCATACGCCCCTGGGACAGGGTATCGATCAGCCCCAGCATTTT.